The 28 T cell receptor beta chains below were found in one sample sequenced in a study of cytomegalovirus exposure and HLA in healthy donors. The PCR made use of 60 Vbeta and 13 Jbeta primers. Sequenced by immunoSEQ multiplex PCR; TCRdb stores in-frame clones only, minus some. The sample includes some 170,000 clones, about three quarters seen only once; the top ten take roughly 6%. The sample was PBMCs. Receptor source: a middle-aged man in good health and CMV-seropositive.

V and J are TRBV28 and TRBJ1-1, with D maybe TRBD1 (5 bases). Trimming removed 10 bases at V and 1 base at J, with 16 bases between. In germline, CDR1 is MDHEN, CDR2 SYDVKM. CDR3 length equals 14 residues. This CDR3 reads CATTLGGRNTEAFF. CDR3 in DNA: TGTGCCACCACCCTCGGGGGGAGGAACACTGAAGCTTTCTTT.

This clone came up a few times. The rearrangement uses TRBV11-3 and TRBJ2-7, with 9 nucleotides matching TRBD2. The CDR3 is made up of 17 amino acids. J was trimmed by 3 bases and V by 0 bases; bases with no gene match: 9. From germline, CDR1 is SGHNT and CDR2 YENEEA. The CDR3 protein is CASSLDRLAEIGYEQYF. The CDR3 region has the DNA TGTGCCAGCAGCTTAGATCGACTAGCGGAAATAGGCTACGAGCAGTACTTC.

The chain joins TRBV29-1 to TRBJ2-5, with 7 bases fitting TRBD1. Losses at the gene ends were 3 bases for V and 4 bases for J; bases not matched to a gene: 5. This CDR3 spans 13 amino acids. Germline V gene sequence: CDR1 SQVTM, CDR2 ANQGSEA. DNA for the CDR3: TGCAGCGTTGAGGTAGGGGGCGCAGAGACCCAGTACTTC. Its translation: CSVEVGGAETQYF.

The chain recombines TRBV9 with TRBJ2-3; 14 bases are shared with TRBD2. Germline V gene lookup returns CDR1 SGDLS and CDR2 YYNGEE. V dropped 2 bases and J dropped 5; count of bases not matched to a gene: 7. The CDR3 spans 17 residues. CDR3 region: CASSVTSGRALVDTQYF. The DNA for the CDR3 is TGTGCCAGCAGCGTGACTAGCGGGAGGGCCTTGGTAGATACGCAGTATTTT.

The rearrangement uses TRBV4-2 and TRBJ2-1; D possibly corresponds to TRBD2 (6 bases). This CDR3 region has 14 residues. Germline CDR1 reads LGHNA; CDR2 reads YNFKEQ. The V gene lost 0 bases and the J gene lost 14 bases, with 17 bases spanning the gap. The CDR3 DNA is TGTGCCAGCAGCCAAGAGGGGAAGCGGGTCGAGAAGTTCTTC. It encodes CASSQEGKRVEKFF.

The V and J genes are TRBV28 and TRBJ1-2; 7 nucleotides agree with TRBD1. V was pared by 9 bases and J by 4 bases, with 11 bases of the junction left unmatched. Germline values: CDR1 MDHEN, CDR2 SYDVKM. The CDR3 sequence is 14 residues long. The CDR3 is CASSIPGQPYGYTF. The DNA of the CDR3 is TGTGCCAGTTCGATACCGGGACAGCCCTATGGCTACACCTTC.

This chain uses TRBV28 with TRBJ1-5; D is possibly TRBD1 (5 bases). Trimming left V 7 bases short and J 2 bases short, with 15 bases between. Germline V lookup: CDR1 MDHEN, CDR2 SYDVKM. This CDR3 is built from 15 residues. CDR3 loop: CASNTRGEGNQPQHF. Written as DNA, the CDR3 is TGTGCCAGCAATACACGGGGGGAGGGCAATCAGCCCCAGCATTTT.

This clone was observed a few times. The V and J genes are TRBV19 and TRBJ2-2; TRBD1 aligns across 7 bases. Unmatched junction bases numbered 10, after V lost 6 bases and J lost 3 bases. This CDR3 region has 16 residues. Germline values: CDR1 LNHDA, CDR2 SQIVND (reference sequence). Here the CDR3 DNA reads TGTGCCAGTAGAGCGAGGTGGCAGGGGGACACCGGGGAGCTGTTTTTT. This encodes CASRARWQGDTGELFF.

The V and J genes are TRBV5-1 and TRBJ1-1, with TRBD1 matching 9 bases. Germline assignment: CDR1 SGHRS and CDR2 YFSETQ. The V segment lost 7 bases and the J segment 5 bases; nucleotides outside the gene matches: 18. This CDR3 region has 17 residues. CDR3: CASGEGDRAFHGTEAFF. The CDR3, as DNA: TGCGCCAGCGGGGAGGGGGACAGGGCATTCCATGGGACTGAAGCTTTCTTT.

The V and J genes are TRBV6-4 and TRBJ2-1; D not resolved. V gave up 4 bases and J gave up 8 bases, with 15 bases separating them. The length of the CDR3 is 14 residues. Germline CDR1 MRHNA, CDR2 SNTAGT. The CDR3 here is CASSAGPESDEQFF. The CDR3 coding sequence is TGTGCCAGCAGTGCCGGTCCGGAGAGCGATGAGCAGTTCTTC.

The chain couples TRBV5-1 to TRBJ2-2; perhaps TRBD1 as D (5 bases). Germline V gene lookup returns CDR1 SGHRS and CDR2 YFSETQ. The CDR3 has 15 residues. Trimming left V 0 bases short and J 0 bases short, with 6 bases between. CDR3 in amino acids: CASSLGTPNTGELFF. In DNA form, the CDR3 reads TGCGCCAGCAGCTTGGGGACACCGAACACCGGGGAGCTGTTTTTT.

The chain employs TRBV11-2 and TRBJ2-7, with 10 bases fitting TRBD2. V was pared by 5 bases and J by 3 bases, with 7 bases of the junction left unmatched. The CDR3 spans 15 residues. Germline V gene data show CDR1 as SGHAT and CDR2 as FQNNGV. CDR3 in amino acids: CASSPGTSELYEQYF. Here the CDR3 DNA reads TGTGCCAGCAGCCCCGGGACTAGCGAGCTCTACGAGCAGTACTTC.

The CDR3 DNA reads as TGTGCCAGCAGCGGAGTGGCCTGGACAGGGGATGGGAATGAGCAGTTCTTC. Translation gives CASSGVAWTGDGNEQFF. V usage is TRBV7-9 and J usage is TRBJ2-1; TRBD1 agrees at 9 bases. The CDR3 consists of 17 residues. Germline V gene lookup returns CDR1 SEHNR and CDR2 FQNEAQ (reference sequence). Trimming took 5 bases from V and 7 from J; bases not matched to a gene: 15.

The CDR3 reads CASSLWANTHSPLHF. The CDR3 region has the DNA TGTGCCAGCAGCTTATGGGCCAATACTCATTCACCCCTCCACTTT. The chain is built from TRBV7-2 and TRBJ1-6; D unresolved. Trimming left V 2 bases short and J 8 bases short, with 13 bases between. This CDR3 comprises 15 residues. Germline CDR1 and CDR2: SGHTA and FQGNSA.

The chain recombines TRBV6-1 with TRBJ1-1; 9 nucleotides line up with TRBD1. The V gene's germline CDR1 is MNHNS and CDR2 SASEGT. The V and J ends lost 6 bases and 1 base, in that order; junction bases with no gene match: 6. The CDR3 is made up of 15 amino acids. CDR3: CASRTGGSGNTEAFF. Written as DNA, the CDR3 is TGTGCCAGCAGAACAGGGGGCTCGGGGAACACTGAAGCTTTCTTT.

The chain joins TRBV28 to TRBJ2-1; 10 bases match TRBD2. With 7 bases clipped from V and 8 bases from J, the junction kept 11 bases outside the gene matches. CDR1 is MDHEN and CDR2 is SYDVKM in the germline V gene. The CDR3 contains 15 residues. The DNA of the CDR3 is TGTGCCAGCAAACAGGAGGCTAGCGGGAGCGATGAGCAGTTCTTC. Residues: CASKQEASGSDEQFF. Based on the CDR3 plus reference TRBV28 and TRBJ2-1, the full variable domain is DVKVTQSSRYLVKRTGEKVFLECVQDMDHENMFWYRQDPGLGLRLIYFSYDVKMKEKGDIPEGYSVSREKKERFSLILESASTNQTSMYLCASKQEASGSDEQFFGPGTRLTVL.

The rearrangement uses TRBV7-2 and TRBJ2-1, with TRBD2 as a possible D gene (6 bases). The CDR3 has 15 amino acids. Germline V lookup: CDR1 SGHTA, CDR2 FQGNSA. The V end was cut by 3 bases, the J end by 0 bases, with 9 bases between. The CDR3 nucleotides read TGTGCCAGCAGCTTGGTCGGGAGCTCCTACAATGAGCAGTTCTTC. Amino acid sequence: CASSLVGSSYNEQFF.

This clone was seen only once. The J gene is TRBJ1-5, the V gene TRBV10-3; D remains unclear. Per the germline V gene, CDR1 is ENHRY and CDR2 is SYGVKD. V dropped 0 bases and J dropped 5 bases, with 8 bases sitting between them. This CDR3 region has 14 residues. The CDR3 DNA is TGTGCCATCAGTGAGTCGAGTGGAGATCAGCCCCAGCATTTT. As protein: CAISESSGDQPQHF.

The V gene is TRBV2, the J gene TRBJ1-4; TRBD1 matches 8 bases. The CDR3 has 14 residues. The germline gives CDR1 SNHLY, CDR2 FYNNEI. The V segment lost 5 bases and the J segment 8 bases; nucleotides outside the gene matches: 7. CDR3 sequence (DNA): TGTGCCAGCAGTCCACAGGGGGTTGAAGAAAAACTGTTTTTT. Translation gives CASSPQGVEEKLFF.

CDR3 in amino acids: CASSLSGQETQYF. CDR3 bases: TGTGCCAGCAGCTTGTCGGGCCAAGAGACCCAGTACTTC. The rearrangement uses TRBV5-4 and TRBJ2-5, with D unresolved. CDR1 is SGHNT and CDR2 is YYREEE in the germline V gene (reference sequence). V lost 1 base and J lost 1, with 5 bases in between. This CDR3 comprises 13 residues.

This clone came up a few times. The chain is built from TRBV13 and TRBJ2-5, with D perhaps TRBD2 (5 bases). The germline V and J ends were trimmed by 5 bases and 5 bases, with 21 bases remaining between them. Germline loops: CDR1 PRHDT, CDR2 FYEKMQ (reference sequence). The CDR3 runs 16 residues. The CDR3 reads CASSPRLASRGETQYF. CDR3 nucleotides: TGTGCCAGCAGCCCTCGCCTTGCTAGCCGAGGCGAGACCCAGTACTTC.

The genes are TRBV5-8 and TRBJ1-1; 7 nucleotides align to TRBD1. CDR3 size: 12 residues. V lost 6 bases to trimming and J lost 1 base; unmatched junction nucleotides: 0. Germline V gene data show CDR1 as SGHTS and CDR2 as YDEGEE. CDR3 nucleotide sequence: TGTGCCAGCAACAGGGGGAACACTGAAGCTTTCTTT. Translated: CASNRGNTEAFF.

The chain has TRBV9 and TRBJ2-7, with a tentative D call TRBD1 (5 bases). The CDR3 extends over 14 amino acids. Germline CDR1 is SGDLS and CDR2 is YYNGEE. The V and J ends lost 0 bases and 2 bases respectively, with 9 bases between them. CDR3 nucleotides: TGTGCCAGCAGCGTAGGCGACAGCACCTACGAGCAGTACTTC. This codes for CASSVGDSTYEQYF.

This clone was counted a few times. The chain employs TRBV28 and TRBJ2-1, with D perhaps TRBD2 (7 bases). Trimming removed 5 bases from V and 0 bases from J, with 17 bases in between. In germline, CDR1 is MDHEN, CDR2 SYDVKM. This CDR3 has 17 amino acids. The CDR3 bases are TGTGCCAGCAGTCCCCCAACAGGGAGGGGCTCCTACAATGAGCAGTTCTTC. Translating it yields CASSPPTGRGSYNEQFF.

V and J are TRBV14 and TRBJ2-5; 9 bases match TRBD1. Trimming cost V 5 bases and J 5 bases; bases outside gene matches: 3. The CDR3 consists of 13 residues. From germline, CDR1 is SGHDN and CDR2 FVKESK. CDR3 in DNA: TGTGCCAGCAGCTTCACAGGGGGCGAGACCCAGTACTTC. Amino acid sequence: CASSFTGGETQYF.

This sequence joins TRBV4-2 and TRBJ2-7; no firm D call. This CDR3 has 14 amino acids. Germline V gives CDR1 LGHNA, CDR2 YNFKEQ. Trimming took 0 bases from V and 3 from J, leaving 9 bases between them. In DNA form, the CDR3 reads TGTGCCAGCAGCCAAGATCTACTGAACTACGAGCAGTACTTC. Translating it yields CASSQDLLNYEQYF.

The chain links TRBV29-1 to TRBJ2-5, with 11 bases identical to TRBD2. CDR1 and CDR2 (germline): SQVTM, ANQGSEA. J gave up 4 bases and V 0 bases, and 7 bases lay outside the gene matches. The CDR3 runs 16 residues. CDR3 sequence: CSVEDFSGRAPETQYF. In DNA, the CDR3 is TGCAGCGTTGAAGACTTTAGCGGGAGGGCCCCAGAGACCCAGTACTTC.

This clone is a singleton in its sample. The rearrangement joins TRBV6-6 to TRBJ1-3; possible D gene TRBD1, 5 bases. Trimming shortened V by 8 bases and J by 0 bases, and 17 bases separated the two germline ends. Germline values: CDR1 MNHNY, CDR2 SVGAGI (reference sequence). The CDR3 consists of 16 residues. CDR3 nucleotides: TGTGCCAGCTGGGGGGTACGGGGGGTCTCTGGAAACACCATATATTTT. Protein product: CASWGVRGVSGNTIYF.